The 11 T cell receptor beta chains below come from one sample, sequenced in a study of T-cell reconstitution after alpha-beta-depleted transplantation in children. The library targeted TCRbeta and was prepared with unique molecular identifiers. TCRdb re-called the PCR reads through MiXCR, storing one row per CDR3 protein. The sample consists of under 300,000 distinct CDR3 sequences, more than 9% of them appearing once. This sample comprised peripheral blood, obtained 180 days after TCRalphabeta/CD19-depleted stem cell transplant. The source of these receptors is a male patient aged 2-9 years who had a stem cell transplant for chronic granulomatous disease, so the T cells may come from the graft donor.

This clonotype was found many times. The chain employs TRBV5-1 and TRBJ2-2; tentatively, D is TRBD2 (7 bases). This CDR3 is built from 16 residues. Between the trimmed V and J ends, which lost 4 bases and 4 bases, there was a span of 17 bases. From germline, CDR1 is SGHRS and CDR2 YFSETQ. For the CDR3, the DNA is TGCGCCAGCAGCCCGTTCGGGGGGCCGGTCACCGGGGAGCTGTTTTTT. Its protein product is CASSPFGGPVTGELFF. Full variable domain (remainder filled in from reference TRBV5-1 and TRBJ2-2): KAGVTQTPRYLIKTRGQQVTLSCSPISGHRSVSWYQQTPGQGLQFLFEYFSETQRNKGNFPGRFSGRQFSNSRSEMNVSTLELGDSALYLCASSPFGGPVTGELFFGEGSRLTVL.

The rearrangement joins TRBV4-1 to TRBJ2-2; 9 bases map to TRBD2. Germline-derived CDR1 and CDR2 are MGHRA and YSYEKL. The CDR3 sequence is 14 residues long. After removal of 4 bases from V and 3 bases from J, the junction contained 0 bases not matched to a gene. CDR3 sequence (DNA): TGCGCCAGCAGCCGCGGGGGGGACACCGGGGAGCTGTTTTTT. Translating gives CASSRGGDTGELFF.

This clonotype was seen at least ten times. V gene TRBV7-8 combines with J gene TRBJ1-1, with unresolved D. V lost 5 bases and J lost 5, with 6 bases in between. Germline V gene sequence: CDR1 SGHVS, CDR2 FQNEAQ. The length of the CDR3 is 11 residues. CDR3 sequence: CASSRWTEAFF. The CDR3 nucleotides are TGTGCCAGCAGCCGGTGGACTGAAGCTTTCTTT.

Many counts were recorded for this clonotype. The chain couples TRBV5-1 to TRBJ1-2; tentative D call: TRBD1 (6 bases). Trimming stripped 4 bases from V and 2 bases from J, with 12 bases between. The CDR3 length is 14 residues. The germline CDR1 and CDR2 sequences are SGHRS and YFSETQ. The CDR3 here is CASSPGRGNYGYTF. The DNA of the CDR3 is TGCGCCAGCAGCCCGGGCAGGGGCAACTATGGCTACACCTTC.

This clonotype was seen many times. The chain couples TRBV12-3 or TRBV12-4 to TRBJ1-1; D uncertain. This CDR3 region has 13 residues. With 6 bases removed from V and 0 bases from J, the gap between germline ends came to 8 bases. This chain's CDR3 is CASSSLMNTEAFF. In DNA, the CDR3 is TGTGCCAGCAGCTCTCTTATGAACACTGAAGCTTTCTTT.

This clonotype was counted many times. This sequence joins TRBV11-1 and TRBJ2-7; D possibly uses TRBD1 or TRBD2 (5 bases each). Trimming took 0 bases from V and 3 from J, leaving 33 bases between them. Germline CDR1 is SGHAT and CDR2 is FQDESV (reference sequence). The CDR3 runs 22 residues. The CDR3 loop reads CASSLAQGRDRKSSERNYEQYF. The CDR3 DNA reads as TGTGCCAGCAGCTTAGCGCAGGGACGGGATAGGAAATCTAGTGAGCGGAACTACGAGCAGTACTTC. The complete variable domain, with remaining parts taken from reference TRBV11-1 and TRBJ2-7, reads EAEVAQSPRYKITEKSQAVAFWCDPISGHATLYWYRQILGQGPELLVQFQDESVVDDSQLPKDRFSAERLKGVDSTLKIQPAELGDSAMYLCASSLAQGRDRKSSERNYEQYFGPGTRLTVT.

This clonotype was counted at least ten times. The chain carries TRBV11-2 and TRBJ2-2; no clear D gene. Germline values: CDR1 SGHAT, CDR2 FQNNGV. The CDR3 consists of 13 residues. V lost 2 bases, J lost 2 bases, and 3 bases lay in between. Here the CDR3 reads CASSLINTGELFF. The CDR3 region has the DNA TGTGCCAGCAGCTTAATTAACACCGGGGAGCTGTTTTTT.

This clonotype showed up many times. The genes are TRBV6-2 or TRBV6-3 and TRBJ2-4; 10 nucleotides align to TRBD1. Losses at the gene ends were 6 bases for V and 8 bases for J; bases not matched to a gene: 7. The CDR3 totals 14 residues. The V gene's germline CDR1 is MNHEY and CDR2 SVGEGT. The CDR3 coding sequence is TGTGCCAGCAGCGGGACAGGGGCAGCGGACATTCAGTACTTC. Amino acids: CASSGTGAADIQYF.

This clonotype was seen at least ten times. V is TRBV29-1 and J is TRBJ2-1; TRBD1 or TRBD2 may be the D gene (5 bases each). The CDR3 spans 13 residues. Germline CDR1 is SQVTM and CDR2 is ANQGSEA. The V end was cut by 5 bases, the J end by 4 bases, with 12 bases between. In DNA form, the CDR3 reads TGCAGCGTTACGGGACGACTATACAATGAGCAGTTCTTC. Amino acids: CSVTGRLYNEQFF.

This clonotype has ten or more counts. The rearrangement links TRBV7-2 to TRBJ2-7; TRBD1 matches 10 bases. Germline CDR1 and CDR2: SGHTA and FQGNSA. The V gene end was trimmed by 2 bases and the J gene end by 1 base; junction bases not matched to a gene: 8. The CDR3 spans 17 residues. Here the CDR3 reads CASSLPVTGGASYEQYF. CDR3 DNA sequence: TGTGCCAGCAGCTTACCCGTGACAGGGGGCGCTTCCTACGAGCAGTACTTC.

This clonotype was seen ten or more times. The chain couples TRBV20-1 to TRBJ2-3, with TRBD2 matching 9 bases. CDR1 is DFQATT, CDR2 SNEGSKA, per germline (reference sequence). The CDR3 totals 14 residues. V lost 6 bases, J lost 4 bases, and 8 bases stayed unmatched. The CDR3 is CSATPGLASDTQYF. The CDR3 DNA reads as TGCAGTGCCACTCCGGGACTAGCATCAGATACGCAGTATTTT.